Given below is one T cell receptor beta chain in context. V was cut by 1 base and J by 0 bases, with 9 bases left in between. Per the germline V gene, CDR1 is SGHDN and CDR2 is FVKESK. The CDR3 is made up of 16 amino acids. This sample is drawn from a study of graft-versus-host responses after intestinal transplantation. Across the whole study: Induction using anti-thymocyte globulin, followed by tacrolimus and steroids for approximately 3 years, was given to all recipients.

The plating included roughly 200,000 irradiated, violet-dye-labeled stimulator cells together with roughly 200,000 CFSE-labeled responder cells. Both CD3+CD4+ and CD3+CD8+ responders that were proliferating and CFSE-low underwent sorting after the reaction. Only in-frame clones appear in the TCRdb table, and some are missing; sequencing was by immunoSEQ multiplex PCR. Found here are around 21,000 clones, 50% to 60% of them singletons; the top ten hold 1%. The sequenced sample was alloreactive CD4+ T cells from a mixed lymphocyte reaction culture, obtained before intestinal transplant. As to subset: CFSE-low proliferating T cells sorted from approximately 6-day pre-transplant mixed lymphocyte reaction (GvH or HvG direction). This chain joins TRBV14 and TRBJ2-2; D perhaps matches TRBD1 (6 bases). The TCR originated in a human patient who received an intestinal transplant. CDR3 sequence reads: CASSQVGAANTGELFF. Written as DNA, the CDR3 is TGTGCCAGCAGCCAAGTGGGGGCCGCGAACACCGGGGAGCTGTTTTTT.